The 5 T cell receptor beta chains presented below share a single source sample, sequenced in a study of spatial heterogeneity in lung cancer. Their antigen targets remain unknown. Time point here: sample taken at primary tumor resection. Study outcomes and limitations: It was found that expanded intratumoral alpha and beta TCR counts tracked tumor mutation counts.

TCRdb reprocessed the 5' RACE reads via MiXCR and lists one record per CDR3 protein. The sample shows 95 or so distinct CDR3 sequences, 60% of them seen only once. The material sequenced was lung tumor tissue, taken at surgery. All receptors derive from a male donor with early-stage non-small cell lung cancer.

In the case of this clonotype: A library made for alpha chains picked up this beta chain off target, so its size means little. As DNA, the CDR3 is TGCGCCAGCAGCTTGGCTGCTACCACAGATACGCAGTATTTT. Its protein product is CASSLAATTDTQYF. The chain recombines TRBV5-1 with TRBJ2-3; D gene uncertain. The V gene's germline CDR1 is SGHRS and CDR2 YFSETQ. V was clipped by 0 bases and J by 2 bases, with 7 bases between them. This CDR3 is built from 14 residues.

This clonotype was seen more than once but under ten times. Being off target in a library aimed at alpha chains, this beta chain has a size of little meaning. The V gene is TRBV28, the J gene TRBJ2-1; 7 nucleotides match TRBD2. V lost 3 bases to trimming and J lost 4 bases; unmatched junction nucleotides: 15. Germline values: CDR1 MDHEN, CDR2 SYDVKM. The CDR3 has 18 residues. The CDR3 loop reads CASSFLHPGRAGYNEQFF. CDR3 nucleotide sequence: TGTGCCAGCAGTTTCCTACACCCGGGGAGGGCGGGGTACAATGAGCAGTTCTTC.

Concerning this clonotype: A library made for alpha chains picked up this beta chain off target, so its size means little. V usage is TRBV20-1 and J usage is TRBJ2-1, with a weak D call TRBD1 (5 bases). There are 12 residues in the CDR3. V was trimmed by 3 bases and J by 4 bases, leaving 7 bases between them. In germline, CDR1 is DFQATT, CDR2 SNEGSKA (reference sequence). The CDR3: CSASSGYNEQFF. CDR3 nucleotide sequence: TGCAGTGCTAGTTCAGGGTACAATGAGCAGTTCTTC.

Regarding this clonotype: This beta chain represents an off-target read in a library built for alpha chains; its size is of limited meaning. V gene TRBV29-1 combines with J gene TRBJ2-5; 10 bases agree with TRBD1. This CDR3 region has 12 residues. Germline CDR1 SQVTM, CDR2 ANQGSEA. V lost 1 base to trimming and J lost 7 bases; unmatched junction nucleotides: 0. CDR3 protein: CSVEGQGATQYF. The CDR3 bases are TGCAGCGTTGAAGGACAGGGGGCGACCCAGTACTTC.

Concerning this clonotype itself: With the library built for alpha chains, this beta chain is off target and its frequency is not meaningful. The rearrangement links TRBV7-9 to TRBJ2-4; D is uncertain. CDR1 SEHNR and CDR2 FQNEAQ come from the germline V gene (reference sequence). The CDR3 totals 15 residues. V lost 0 bases, J lost 4 bases, and 10 bases lay in between. DNA for the CDR3: TGTGCCAGCAGCTTAGCAGGTGCAGGAAAAAACATTCAGTACTTC. Translation gives CASSLAGAGKNIQYF. Filled out from reference TRBV7-9 and TRBJ2-4, the complete variable domain reads DTGVSQNPRHKITKRGQNVTFRCDPISEHNRLYWYRQTLGQGPEFLTYFQNEAQLEKSRLLSDRFSAERPKGSFSTLEIQRTEQGDSAMYLCASSLAGAGKNIQYFGAGTRLSVL.